These 7 T cell receptor beta chains share one sample of origin, sequenced in a study of naive and memory T cell subsets. For these TCRs, the target antigens are not known. Study-wide findings and caveats: Possibly reflecting memory cells re-expressing CD45RA, a few larger clonotypes occurred in naive repertoires, especially CD8.

The beta constant-region primer was an equimolar mix of two oligonucleotides covering TRBC1 and TRBC2. The ligated cDNA underwent four PCR rounds using SP2 and nested alpha and beta constant-region primers. TCRdb reprocessed the UMI-ligation and nested PCR reads with MiXCR, giving one entry per CDR3 protein. The table includes over 110,000 distinct CDR3 sequences, 15% to 20% detected once. Sequences were obtained from naive CD8+ T cells from blood. These TCRs come from a human donor in good health.

The chain recombines TRBV5-6 with TRBJ2-7, with TRBD1 as a possible D gene (5 bases). V was shortened by 2 bases and J by 4 bases, with 16 bases between the two germline ends. From germline, CDR1 is SGHDT and CDR2 YYEEEE. CDR3 length equals 15 residues. The CDR3 spells CASSLLGLEVYEQYF. CDR3 bases: TGTGCCAGCAGCTTACTGGGGCTCGAGGTTTACGAGCAGTACTTC.

V and J are TRBV5-4 and TRBJ2-1, with D possibly matching TRBD2 (5 bases). The V and J ends lost 3 bases and 0 bases respectively, with 10 bases between them. Looked up from germline, CDR1 is SGHNT and CDR2 is YYREEE (reference sequence). The CDR3 runs to 15 residues. In DNA, the CDR3 is TGTGCCAGCAGCTCCCAGCGGAGCTCCTACAATGAGCAGTTCTTC. As protein: CASSSQRSSYNEQFF.

There are a few counts of this clonotype. The CDR3 coding sequence is TGCGCCAGCAGCTTGTTATGGACAGGGGAATACGAGCAGTACTTC. This gives the protein CASSLLWTGEYEQYF. This chain connects TRBV5-1 to TRBJ2-7, with 9 bases fitting TRBD1. Germline loops: CDR1 SGHRS, CDR2 YFSETQ. With V trimmed by 1 base and J by 4 bases, 6 bases remained unmatched. This CDR3 spans 15 amino acids. The full variable domain, completed using reference TRBV5-1 and TRBJ2-7, is KAGVTQTPRYLIKTRGQQVTLSCSPISGHRSVSWYQQTPGQGLQFLFEYFSETQRNKGNFPGRFSGRQFSNSRSEMNVSTLELGDSALYLCASSLLWTGEYEQYFGPGTRLTVT.

This clonotype appeared many times. The rearrangement joins TRBV11-2 to TRBJ2-3; 7 bases are a match to TRBD1. Germline V gene lookup returns CDR1 SGHAT and CDR2 FQNNGV. CDR3 length: 14 amino acids. The trim removed 5 bases at V and 4 bases at J, leaving 6 bases unmatched. CDR3 sequence reads: CASSDDREADTQYF. The DNA for the CDR3 is TGTGCCAGCAGCGATGACAGGGAAGCAGATACGCAGTATTTT. Filled out from reference TRBV11-2 and TRBJ2-3, the complete variable domain reads EAGVAQSPRYKIIEKRQSVAFWCNPISGHATLYWYQQILGQGPKLLIQFQNNGVVDDSQLPKDRFSAERLKGVDSTLKIQPAKLEDSAVYLCASSDDREADTQYFGPGTRLTVL.

The rearrangement links TRBV11-1 to TRBJ2-1, with a tentative D call TRBD2 (5 bases). Germline assignment: CDR1 SGHAT and CDR2 FQDESV (reference sequence). V lost 5 bases to trimming and J lost 8 bases, with 10 bases between them. The CDR3 extends over 12 amino acids. The CDR3 DNA follows: TGTGCCAGCAGCCCTGAGGGTCATGAGCAGTTCTTC. Its protein product is CASSPEGHEQFF.

This clonotype was seen repeatedly, ten times or more. The CDR3 loop is CAISDAGARGNTIYF. The CDR3 bases are TGTGCCATCAGTGATGCAGGGGCGCGTGGAAACACCATATATTTT. The V gene is TRBV10-3, the J gene TRBJ1-3, with D possibly matching TRBD1 (6 bases). This CDR3 has 15 residues. Germline V lookup: CDR1 ENHRY, CDR2 SYGVKD. Trimming removed 3 bases from V and 3 bases from J, with 12 bases in between.

The genes are TRBV19 and TRBJ1-1; D is possibly TRBD1 (5 bases). The CDR3 covers 15 residues. CDR1 and CDR2 from the germline V gene are LNHDA and SQIVND (reference sequence). Trimming shortened V by 3 bases and J by 7 bases, and 18 bases separated the two germline ends. The CDR3 sequence: CASSILQGVDSEAFF. The CDR3 DNA is TGTGCCAGTAGTATCCTCCAAGGGGTTGACAGTGAAGCTTTCTTT.